This TCR beta chain was recovered during a study of cytomegalovirus exposure and HLA in healthy donors. Overall study results and limits: The tendency of first-cohort TCR clusters to co-occur in the 130 or so validation repertoires was identified by a subsequent analysis.

Only in-frame clones appear in the TCRdb table, and some are missing; sequencing was by immunoSEQ multiplex PCR. The data hold roughly 250,000 clones, with around nine tenths observed a single time. On this clone itself: The antigen remains undetermined.

Germline CDR1 is SGHTA and CDR2 is FQGNSA. The CDR3 runs to 14 residues. The germline V and J ends were trimmed by 1 base and 6 bases, with 12 bases remaining between them. The TCR comes from a man aged 18 to 29 in good health and CMV-seronegative. The material sequenced was PBMCs. The rearrangement joins TRBV7-2 to TRBJ1-2; no clear D gene. The DNA of the CDR3 is TGTGCCAGCAGCTTAGGGAGAGAGATTGATGGCTACACCTTC. As protein: CASSLGREIDGYTF. Using reference TRBV7-2 and TRBJ1-2 for the parts outside the CDR3, the full variable domain is GAGVSQSPSNKVTEKGKDVELRCDPISGHTALYWYRQSLGQGLEFLIYFQGNSAPDKSGLPSDRFSAERTGGSVSTLTIQRTQQEDSAVYLCASSLGREIDGYTFGSGTRLTVV.